These 20 T cell receptor beta chains came from one sample sequenced in a study of blood T cell repertoires in COVID-19. Profiled with immunoSEQ multiplex PCR; TCRdb holds only in-frame clones, not every one. The sample records about 150,000 clones, approximately 82% being singletons. The sample comprised peripheral blood. All receptors come from a man aged 60-69 years who had recovered from COVID-19.

The chain employs TRBV19 and TRBJ1-1, with D perhaps TRBD1 (6 bases). Germline values: CDR1 LNHDA, CDR2 SQIVND (reference sequence). This CDR3 has 16 residues. Trimming pared 5 bases from V and 3 bases from J, leaving 19 bases between. The DNA for the CDR3 is TGTGCCAGTAGTTCCCCGGCGGGGGGGCTCGACACTGAAGCTTTCTTT. Its translation: CASSSPAGGLDTEAFF.

The chain employs TRBV30 and TRBJ2-1; D possibly corresponds to TRBD2 (6 bases). The V gene lost 3 bases and the J gene lost 12 bases, with 12 bases spanning the gap. Germline V gene sequence: CDR1 GTSNPN, CDR2 SVGIG (reference sequence). The CDR3 is made up of 11 amino acids. CDR3 region: CAWRREAMQFF. CDR3 DNA: TGTGCCTGGAGGAGGGAGGCGATGCAGTTCTTC.

The chain links TRBV4-1 to TRBJ1-1; D is uncertain. This CDR3 comprises 15 residues. Trimming removed 0 bases from V and 0 bases from J, with 8 bases in between. Looked up from germline, CDR1 is MGHRA and CDR2 is YSYEKL. CDR3: CASSQDRSLNTEAFF. CDR3 coding DNA: TGCGCCAGCAGCCAAGATCGGTCCTTGAACACTGAAGCTTTCTTT.

The chain recombines TRBV3-1 (or the pseudogene TRBV3-2) with TRBJ1-2, with D perhaps matching TRBD1 (6 bases). CDR1 and CDR2 (germline): LGHDT, YNNKEL (reference sequence). The CDR3 consists of 13 residues. The ends were cut back, 1 base at V and 7 bases at J, with 10 bases in the middle. The CDR3 bases are TGTGCCAGCAGCCAAGGGGACATTCCTGGCTACACCTTC. Protein product: CASSQGDIPGYTF.

This clone was observed a single time. V gene TRBV5-1 combines with J gene TRBJ1-4; 8 bases match TRBD1. V shed 3 bases, J shed 5 bases, and the junction held 9 bases outside the gene matches. This CDR3 has 16 amino acids. Germline CDR1 and CDR2: SGHRS and YFSETQ. CDR3 residues: CASSSDPGQVNEKLFF. In DNA, the CDR3 is TGCGCCAGCAGCTCAGATCCGGGACAGGTGAATGAAAAACTGTTTTTT.

The V call is TRBV7-9, the J call TRBJ1-6; 8 bases are a match to TRBD1. This CDR3 region has 15 residues. V shed 4 bases, J shed 6 bases, and the junction held 5 bases outside the gene matches. CDR1 SEHNR and CDR2 FQNEAQ come from the germline V gene (reference sequence). The CDR3, as DNA: TGTGCCAGCAGCTCCCGGACAGGGACTAATTCACCCCTCCACTTT. Its translation is CASSSRTGTNSPLHF. Full variable domain (missing parts from reference TRBV7-9 and TRBJ1-6): DTGVSQNPRHKITKRGQNVTFRCDPISEHNRLYWYRQTLGQGPEFLTYFQNEAQLEKSRLLSDRFSAERPKGSFSTLEIQRTEQGDSAMYLCASSSRTGTNSPLHFGNGTRLTVT.

This rearrangement joins TRBV4-3 to TRBJ2-1; a weak D match, TRBD1 (6 bases). Germline assignment: CDR1 LGHNA and CDR2 YSLEER. The V end was cut by 0 bases, the J end by 10 bases, with 13 bases between. The CDR3 runs 14 residues. As DNA, the CDR3 is TGCGCCAGCAGCCAAGATTTGGGGGCAGGGGAGCAGTTCTTC. Residues: CASSQDLGAGEQFF.

The chain couples TRBV4-2 to TRBJ1-2, with 7 bases matching TRBD1. The V and J ends lost 0 bases and 8 bases, in that order; junction bases with no gene match: 9. Per the germline V gene, CDR1 is LGHNA and CDR2 is YNFKEQ. This CDR3 has 15 amino acids. The CDR3 DNA sequence: TGTGCCAGCAGCCAAGACACGACAGGGCTGGGAGGCTACACCTTC. Translating gives CASSQDTTGLGGYTF.

This chain joins TRBV19 and TRBJ2-7, with D perhaps matching TRBD1 (6 bases). Germline CDR1 is LNHDA and CDR2 is SQIVND (reference sequence). The V and J ends lost 3 bases and 1 base respectively, with 10 bases between them. There are 14 residues in the CDR3. The CDR3 sequence: CASSMGHLSYEQYF. The CDR3 DNA follows: TGTGCCAGTAGTATGGGACACTTGTCCTACGAGCAGTACTTC.

The V call is TRBV24-1, the J call TRBJ1-1; maybe TRBD1 (6 bases). Germline V CDR1 and CDR2: KGHDR, SFDVKD. CDR3 size: 13 residues. Trimming removed 4 bases at V and 8 bases at J, with 13 bases between. This chain's CDR3 is CATSESGTNEAFF. The DNA for the CDR3 is TGTGCCACCAGTGAGTCCGGGACAAACGAAGCTTTCTTT.

This clone was seen once. The chain employs TRBV6-6 and TRBJ2-3, with 8 bases matching TRBD2. Germline V CDR1 and CDR2: MNHNY, SVGAGI (reference sequence). The CDR3 runs 17 residues. With V trimmed by 5 bases and J by 13 bases, 23 bases remained unmatched. The CDR3 DNA is TGTGCCAGCAGTCCGCCGAGAGCGGGAGCACGACTATCCCGCGAGTATTTT. Translating gives CASSPPRAGARLSREYF.

This rearrangement joins TRBV5-4 to TRBJ2-3; 8 bases are a match to TRBD2. V lost 3 bases to trimming and J lost 3 bases; unmatched junction nucleotides: 6. The germline CDR1 and CDR2 sequences are SGHNT and YYREEE (reference sequence). This CDR3 is built from 15 residues. CDR3 region: CASSSGLGSTDTQYF. CDR3 DNA sequence: TGTGCCAGCAGCTCGGGACTAGGGAGTACAGATACGCAGTATTTT.

The V call is TRBV29-1, the J call TRBJ1-4; 7 nucleotides align to TRBD1. V shed 7 bases, J shed 4 bases, and the junction held 6 bases outside the gene matches. CDR3 size: 13 residues. Germline CDR1 and CDR2: SQVTM and ANQGSEA. CDR3 sequence reads: CSALTGINEKLFF. CDR3 sequence (DNA): TGCAGCGCCTTGACAGGGATTAATGAAAAACTGTTTTTT.

This clone appeared once. This CDR3 is also generated by other DNA sequences in the sample. V gene TRBV20-1 combines with J gene TRBJ2-5; D might be TRBD1 (6 bases). Per germline, CDR1 DFQATT and CDR2 SNEGSKA (reference sequence). The CDR3 runs 11 residues. Trimming pared 6 bases from V and 2 bases from J, leaving 7 bases between. The CDR3 is CSAQGQETQYF. In DNA, the CDR3 is TGCAGTGCGCAGGGGCAAGAGACCCAGTACTTC.

Concerning this clone: Other DNA sequences within the sample encode an identical CDR3. V and J are TRBV3-1 (or the pseudogene TRBV3-2) and TRBJ2-2, with 7 bases lining up with TRBD1. The V and J ends lost 4 bases and 2 bases, in that order; junction bases with no gene match: 4. The CDR3 length is 15 residues. Germline V gene lookup returns CDR1 LGHDT and CDR2 YNNKEL (reference sequence). The CDR3 nucleotides read TGTGCCAGCAGCCTCGGGACAGCAAACACCGGGGAGCTGTTTTTT. Translating gives CASSLGTANTGELFF.

V gene TRBV9 combines with J gene TRBJ1-1; 9 bases align to TRBD1. Germline assignment: CDR1 SGDLS and CDR2 YYNGEE. The J segment lost 4 bases and the V segment lost 0 bases, leaving 7 bases of the junction unmatched. CDR3 length: 16 residues. The CDR3 sequence: CASSVGTGESGTEAFF. The CDR3 region has the DNA TGTGCCAGCAGCGTAGGGACAGGGGAAAGTGGCACTGAAGCTTTCTTT.

Only one count was recorded for this clone. This rearrangement joins TRBV14 to TRBJ2-5; perhaps TRBD1 as D (5 bases). Germline CDR1 and CDR2: SGHDN and FVKESK. Trimming removed 2 bases at V and 2 bases at J, with 9 bases between. This CDR3 comprises 14 residues. The DNA of the CDR3 is TGTGCCAGCAGCCAAATCACAGGACAAGAGACCCAGTACTTC. Its translation: CASSQITGQETQYF.

The rearrangement joins TRBV6-5 to TRBJ1-1; maybe TRBD1 (6 bases). Germline V CDR1 and CDR2: MNHEY, SVGAGI. The CDR3 has 14 residues. Trimming pared 0 bases from V and 6 bases from J, leaving 11 bases between. The DNA for the CDR3 is TGTGCCAGCAGTTACTCCACAGGGAGGGCTGAAGCTTTCTTT. Its translation: CASSYSTGRAEAFF.

J is TRBJ2-7 and V is TRBV7-2; tentative D call: TRBD2 (6 bases). Germline CDR1 and CDR2: SGHTA and FQGNSA. The CDR3 totals 15 residues. V lost 2 bases, J lost 3 bases, and 14 bases lay in between. For the CDR3, the DNA is TGTGCCAGCAGCTTAACCATGGAGGGTTACTACGAGCAGTACTTC. This encodes CASSLTMEGYYEQYF.

This clone was detected only a few times. The CDR3 nucleotides are TGTGCCAGCAGCCAGTTTGGGCAGTTCTTC. This codes for CASSQFGQFF. The chain is built from TRBV6-5 and TRBJ2-1; no clear D gene. The CDR3 has 10 residues. Trimming cost V 6 bases and J 12 bases, with 9 bases left between them. Germline lookup yields CDR1 MNHEY and CDR2 SVGAGI.